These 29 T cell receptor beta chains were all obtained from the same sample, sequenced in a study of sequential checkpoint blockade in melanoma. The method was immunoSEQ multiplex PCR; TCRdb's version includes in-frame clones alone and lacks a portion of them. This repertoire shows roughly 8,800 clones, 59% found once; its top ten account for just over 40%. Documented treatment: randomized to nivolumab then ipilimumab (arm A) or the reverse (arm B). The input for sequencing was CD8+ T cells sorted from blood (inferred from file names), taken from a patient given nivolumab and ipilimumab in sequence. These receptor sequences come from a human donor with melanoma.

This rearrangement joins TRBV7-2 to TRBJ1-5; tentative D call: TRBD1 (6 bases). V gave up 5 bases and J gave up 7 bases, with 9 bases separating them. This CDR3 is built from 12 residues. Germline loops: CDR1 SGHTA, CDR2 FQGNSA. The CDR3 loop is CASSLRGQPQHF. In DNA form, the CDR3 reads TGTGCCAGCAGCCTAAGGGGGCAGCCCCAGCATTTT. The whole variable domain, filled in from reference TRBV7-2 and TRBJ1-5, reads GAGVSQSPSNKVTEKGKDVELRCDPISGHTALYWYRQSLGQGLEFLIYFQGNSAPDKSGLPSDRFSAERTGGSVSTLTIQRTQQEDSAVYLCASSLRGQPQHFGDGTRLSIL.

This chain uses TRBV9 with TRBJ2-3; 12 positions match TRBD2. The CDR3 length is 16 residues. CDR1 SGDLS and CDR2 YYNGEE come from the germline V gene. The V and J ends lost 4 bases and 4 bases, in that order; junction bases with no gene match: 7. The CDR3 DNA reads as TGTGCCAGCAGCCACCGGACTAGCGGGGTGGCAGATACGCAGTATTTT. Translating it yields CASSHRTSGVADTQYF.

This clone was picked up a small number of times. V gene TRBV21-1 combines with J gene TRBJ1-5; the tabulated D call, TRBD1, remains unverified against the DNA. TRBV21-1 constitutes a pseudogene. This CDR3 is 18 amino acids long. CDR3 residues: CATPPIQEGQGGLTPQHF. The CDR3 DNA reads TGTGCCACCCCTCCCATTCAAGAGGGACAGGGAGGATTGACGCCCCAGCATTTT.

The J gene is TRBJ1-1, the V gene TRBV19; D call uncertain. The CDR3 is 16 amino acids. Trimming removed 3 bases from V and 2 bases from J, with 16 bases in between. The germline V gene encodes CDR1 LNHDA and CDR2 SQIVND (reference sequence). This CDR3 is CASSIRGFKVNTEAFF. The CDR3, as DNA: TGTGCCAGTAGTATCAGAGGATTCAAGGTAAACACTGAAGCTTTCTTT.

The V and J genes are TRBV30 and TRBJ1-2, with 8 bases lining up with TRBD1. CDR3 size: 17 residues. Germline V gene data show CDR1 as GTSNPN and CDR2 as SVGIG (reference sequence). V lost 2 bases to trimming and J lost 1 base; unmatched junction nucleotides: 12. For the CDR3, the DNA is TGTGCCTGGAGTACAATCCAGACAGGGGTCATTAACTATGGCTACACCTTC. Its protein product is CAWSTIQTGVINYGYTF.

This clone has a single count. The chain is built from TRBV7-8 and TRBJ1-5, with D hard to call. CDR3 length: 14 amino acids. Germline V CDR1 and CDR2: SGHVS, FQNEAQ. V was pared by 5 bases and J by 8 bases, with 16 bases between. The CDR3 here is CASSALGPSEPQHF. For the CDR3, the DNA is TGTGCCAGCAGCGCCTTGGGCCCCTCTGAGCCCCAGCATTTT. The entire variable domain, with the rest obtained from reference TRBV7-8 and TRBJ1-5, is as follows: GAGVSQSPRYKVAKRGQDVALRCDPISGHVSLFWYQQALGQGPEFLTYFQNEAQLDKSGLPSDRFFAERPEGSVSTLKIQRTQQEDSAVYLCASSALGPSEPQHFGDGTRLSIL.

This sequence joins TRBV28 and TRBJ2-1; a weak D match, TRBD1 (5 bases). There are 16 residues in the CDR3. Germline V gene data show CDR1 as MDHEN and CDR2 as SYDVKM. The V end lost 2 bases, the J end lost 1 base, and 12 bases lay between the germline ends. The CDR3 spells CASSLQGMVSYNEQFF. The CDR3 DNA reads TGTGCCAGCAGTTTACAGGGAATGGTGTCCTACAATGAGCAGTTCTTC.

The gene calls are TRBV12-5 and TRBJ2-1, with TRBD2 matching 9 bases. The CDR3 extends over 15 amino acids. With V trimmed by 6 bases and J by 4 bases, 7 bases remained unmatched. Germline V lookup: CDR1 LGHNT, CDR2 FRNRAP. The CDR3 protein is CASGPVAGAYNEQFF. CDR3 coding DNA: TGTGCTAGTGGACCCGTAGCGGGGGCTTACAATGAGCAGTTCTTC.

In DNA form, the CDR3 reads TGTGCCTGTCACGGGGTGAGGGTTGAGACCCAGTACTTC. Translation: CACHGVRVETQYF. The rearrangement joins TRBV30 to TRBJ2-5; D may be TRBD2 (5 bases). CDR3 length equals 13 residues. Between the trimmed V and J ends, which lost 6 bases and 5 bases, there was a span of 16 bases. The V gene's germline CDR1 is GTSNPN and CDR2 SVGIG (reference sequence).

Here the CDR3 DNA reads TGTGCCACCAGCAGCAAGGACAGGCTAACAGATACGCAGTATTTT. Its translation: CATSSKDRLTDTQYF. V and J are TRBV15 and TRBJ2-3; 7 positions agree with TRBD1. Per the germline V gene, CDR1 is LNHNV and CDR2 is YYDKDF (reference sequence). This CDR3 is built from 15 residues. The ends lost 3 bases at V and 3 bases at J; junction bases unmatched: 6. Full variable domain (rest looked up from reference TRBV15 and TRBJ2-3): DAMVIQNPRYQVTQFGKPVTLSCSQTLNHNVMYWYQQKSSQAPKLLFHYYDKDFNNEADTPDNFQSRRPNTSFCFLDIRSPGLGDTAMYLCATSSKDRLTDTQYFGPGTRLTVL.

In this sample, this clone turned up a few times. The CDR3 DNA follows: TGTGCCAGCAGCAGGACTAGCGGGGAGCACGAGCAGTACTTC. Protein: CASSRTSGEHEQYF. This chain joins TRBV7-9 and TRBJ2-7; 12 bases align to TRBD2. This CDR3 contains 14 residues. V lost 5 bases, J lost 5 bases, and 4 bases stayed unmatched. Germline V gives CDR1 SEHNR, CDR2 FQNEAQ (reference sequence). The entire variable domain, with the rest obtained from reference TRBV7-9 and TRBJ2-7, is as follows: DTGVSQNPRHKITKRGQNVTFRCDPISEHNRLYWYRQTLGQGPEFLTYFQNEAQLEKSRLLSDRFSAERPKGSFSTLEIQRTEQGDSAMYLCASSRTSGEHEQYFGPGTRLTVT.

The chain recombines TRBV2 with TRBJ1-6; D remains unclear. The CDR3 has 17 residues. The V gene's germline CDR1 is SNHLY and CDR2 FYNNEI. V was shortened by 3 bases and J by 0 bases, with 12 bases between the two germline ends. CDR3 loop: CASSDESGSSYNSPLHF. Here the CDR3 DNA reads TGTGCCAGCAGTGACGAATCGGGGAGCTCCTATAATTCACCCCTCCACTTT.

The chain recombines TRBV5-8 with TRBJ2-1, with TRBD2 matching 13 bases. The junction had 4 bases not matched to a gene; V was cut back by 4 bases and J by 6 bases. In germline, CDR1 is SGHTS, CDR2 YDEGEE. This CDR3 region has 15 residues. The CDR3 here is CASSVLAGGRNEQFF. DNA for the CDR3: TGTGCCAGCAGCGTACTAGCGGGGGGGCGCAATGAGCAGTTCTTC.

The J gene is TRBJ1-1, the V gene TRBV29-1; 10 bases are shared with TRBD1. With V trimmed by 6 bases and J by 5 bases, 6 bases remained unmatched. The germline V gene encodes CDR1 SQVTM and CDR2 ANQGSEA. This CDR3 is built from 13 residues. CDR3 loop: CSVRDRGGTEAFF. The CDR3 DNA reads as TGCAGCGTCCGGGACAGGGGCGGGACTGAAGCTTTCTTT.

The chain joins TRBV2 to TRBJ1-1; D remains ambiguous. The V and J ends lost 9 bases and 0 bases respectively, with 2 bases between them. From germline, CDR1 is SNHLY and CDR2 FYNNEI. The CDR3 has 10 residues. The DNA of the CDR3 is TGTGCCAGTATGAACACTGAAGCTTTCTTT. Protein sequence: CASMNTEAFF.

The chain uses TRBV6-6 and TRBJ2-1; a possible D gene is TRBD1 (5 bases). Trimming pared 6 bases from V and 4 bases from J, leaving 10 bases between. In germline, CDR1 is MNHNY, CDR2 SVGAGI (reference sequence). The CDR3 is 13 amino acids. This chain's CDR3 is CASSVGHYNEQFF. CDR3 nucleotides: TGTGCCAGCAGCGTTGGACATTACAATGAGCAGTTCTTC.

This clone is a singleton in its sample. The chain has TRBV27 and TRBJ1-1; TRBD1 is a possible D gene (6 bases). Germline V lookup: CDR1 MNHEY, CDR2 SMNVEV (reference sequence). The CDR3 covers 15 residues. Trimming left V 3 bases short and J 0 bases short, with 11 bases between. In DNA form, the CDR3 reads TGTGCCAGCAGTTTTTCCGGGACACTGAACACTGAAGCTTTCTTT. This codes for CASSFSGTLNTEAFF.

A word on this clone: The junction does not match germline at one end; this may be a read error. The V and J genes are TRBV10-3 and TRBJ2-7; possible D gene TRBD2, 5 bases. The CDR3 extends over 14 amino acids. Germline loops: CDR1 ENHRY, CDR2 SYGVKD. The CDR3 bases are TGTGCCAGCAGTTATTACGGGAAGCTATACGAGCAGTACTTC. Its protein is CASSYYGKLYEQYF.

The V call is TRBV19, the J call TRBJ2-4; D may be TRBD1 (6 bases). The CDR3 is made up of 16 amino acids. The germline gives CDR1 LNHDA, CDR2 SQIVND (reference sequence). Deletions cut 5 bases from V and 0 bases from J, with 14 bases between. Written as DNA, the CDR3 is TGTGCCAGTAGTCCCCCCGGGACATTAGCCAAAAACATTCAGTACTTC. Translation: CASSPPGTLAKNIQYF.

This sequence joins TRBV7-6 and TRBJ2-7; tentatively, D is TRBD1 (5 bases). The CDR3 spans 14 residues. V was pared by 5 bases and J by 3 bases, with 14 bases between. Germline V gene data show CDR1 as SGHVS and CDR2 as FNYEAQ. The CDR3 sequence: CASSGRGRDYEQYF. The CDR3 DNA is TGTGCCAGCAGCGGTAGGGGCAGGGACTACGAGCAGTACTTC.

Regarding this clone: One junction end does not reproduce the germline sequence, and a read error may be involved. This chain connects TRBV29-1 to TRBJ1-1, with D unclear. Germline CDR1 and CDR2: SQVTM and ANQGSEA. This CDR3 has 11 amino acids. The CDR3 DNA reads TGCAGCGCCGTCCGGGGTGCTGAGGCTTTCTTT. It encodes CSAVRGAEAFF.

The V call is TRBV29-1, the J call TRBJ2-7, with TRBD2 matching over 10 bases. V dropped 3 bases and J dropped 1; count of bases not matched to a gene: 0. Germline V CDR1 and CDR2: SQVTM, ANQGSEA. The CDR3 covers 13 residues. Here the CDR3 reads CSVDSGGSYEQYF. CDR3 nucleotides: TGCAGCGTTGATAGCGGGGGGTCCTACGAGCAGTACTTC.

In its sample, this clone was seen once. V usage is TRBV6-1 and J usage is TRBJ2-7; 10 bases agree with TRBD2. The ends lost 7 bases at V and 7 bases at J; junction bases unmatched: 10. This CDR3 comprises 14 residues. Germline assignment: CDR1 MNHNS and CDR2 SASEGT. The CDR3 sequence: CASKLSGGYKEQYF. DNA of the CDR3: TGTGCCAGCAAACTTAGCGGGGGGTATAAGGAGCAGTACTTC.

The chain employs TRBV2 and TRBJ2-7; tentatively, D is TRBD1 (6 bases). Trimming took off 5 bases at V and 3 bases at J, with 14 bases between the two ends. The CDR3 is 14 residues long. CDR1 is SNHLY, CDR2 FYNNEI, per germline. In DNA, the CDR3 is TGTGCCAGCAGTCGCGGACAGCTACTCTACGAGCAGTACTTC. Protein product: CASSRGQLLYEQYF.

This clone was counted a few times. CDR3 residues: CASSLASSGGEQFF. CDR3 nucleotide sequence: TGTGCCAGCAGCTTGGCCTCCAGCGGGGGGGAGCAGTTCTTC. The chain recombines TRBV5-5 with TRBJ2-1; 9 bases agree with TRBD2. Germline V gene lookup returns CDR1 SGHKS and CDR2 YYEKEE (reference sequence). V lost 0 bases to trimming and J lost 10 bases; unmatched junction nucleotides: 5. The CDR3 has 14 residues.

The V and J genes are TRBV4-2 and TRBJ2-2; the match to TRBD2 covers 9 bases. J lost 6 bases, V lost 1 base, and 0 bases had no gene match. Germline V gene data show CDR1 as LGHNA and CDR2 as YNFKEQ. The CDR3 is 14 residues long. The DNA of the CDR3 is TGTGCCAGCAGCCAAGTAGCGGGGGCCGGGGAGCTGTTTTTT. Its protein is CASSQVAGAGELFF.

Only one count was recorded for this clone. This chain connects TRBV27 to TRBJ2-7; TRBD1 might be the D (6 bases). With 5 bases removed from V and 2 bases from J, the gap between germline ends came to 13 bases. CDR1 and CDR2 from the germline V gene are MNHEY and SMNVEV (reference sequence). The CDR3 sequence is 14 residues long. CDR3 region: CASSIQQGTYEQYF. Written as DNA, the CDR3 is TGTGCCAGCAGTATACAACAGGGTACCTACGAGCAGTACTTC.

The chain combines TRBV30 with TRBJ2-7; TRBD1 might be the D (5 bases). CDR3 length: 13 amino acids. Trimming took off 5 bases at V and 0 bases at J, with 11 bases between the two ends. Germline CDR1 GTSNPN, CDR2 SVGIG (reference sequence). The CDR3 DNA follows: TGTGCCTGGGCGACAGTGGGCTCCTACGAGCAGTACTTC. This gives the protein CAWATVGSYEQYF. The variable domain in full, with the rest retrieved from reference TRBV30 and TRBJ2-7, is SQTIHQWPATLVQPVGSPLSLECTVEGTSNPNLYWYRQAAGRGLQLLFYSVGIGQISSEVPQNLSASRPQDRQFILSSKKLLLSDSGFYLCAWATVGSYEQYFGPGTRLTVT.

By sample fraction, this clone is large. V and J are TRBV7-9 and TRBJ1-2; D uncertain. V was pared by 1 base and J by 7 bases, with 10 bases between. The germline CDR1 and CDR2 sequences are SEHNR and FQNEAQ (reference sequence). This CDR3 has 13 residues. In DNA, the CDR3 is TGTGCCAGCAGCTTAGGGACGGCGGGTGGCTACACCTTC. It codes for CASSLGTAGGYTF.